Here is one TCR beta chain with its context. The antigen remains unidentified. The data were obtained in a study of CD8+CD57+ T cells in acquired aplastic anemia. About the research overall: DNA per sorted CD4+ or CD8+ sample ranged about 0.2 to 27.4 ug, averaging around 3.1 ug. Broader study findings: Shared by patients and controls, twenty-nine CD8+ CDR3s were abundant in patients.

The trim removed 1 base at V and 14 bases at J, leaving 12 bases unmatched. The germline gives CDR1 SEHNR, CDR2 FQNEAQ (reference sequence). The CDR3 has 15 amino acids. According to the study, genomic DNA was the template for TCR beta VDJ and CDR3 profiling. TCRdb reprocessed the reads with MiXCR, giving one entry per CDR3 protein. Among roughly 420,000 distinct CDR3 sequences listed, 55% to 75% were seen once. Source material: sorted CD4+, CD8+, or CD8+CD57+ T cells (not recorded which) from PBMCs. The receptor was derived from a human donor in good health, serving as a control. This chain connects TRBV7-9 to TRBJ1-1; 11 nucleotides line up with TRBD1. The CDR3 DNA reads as TGTGCCAGCAGCTTAGGGGACAGGGGGAATTCACCCCTCTTCTTT. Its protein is CASSLGDRGNSPLFF.